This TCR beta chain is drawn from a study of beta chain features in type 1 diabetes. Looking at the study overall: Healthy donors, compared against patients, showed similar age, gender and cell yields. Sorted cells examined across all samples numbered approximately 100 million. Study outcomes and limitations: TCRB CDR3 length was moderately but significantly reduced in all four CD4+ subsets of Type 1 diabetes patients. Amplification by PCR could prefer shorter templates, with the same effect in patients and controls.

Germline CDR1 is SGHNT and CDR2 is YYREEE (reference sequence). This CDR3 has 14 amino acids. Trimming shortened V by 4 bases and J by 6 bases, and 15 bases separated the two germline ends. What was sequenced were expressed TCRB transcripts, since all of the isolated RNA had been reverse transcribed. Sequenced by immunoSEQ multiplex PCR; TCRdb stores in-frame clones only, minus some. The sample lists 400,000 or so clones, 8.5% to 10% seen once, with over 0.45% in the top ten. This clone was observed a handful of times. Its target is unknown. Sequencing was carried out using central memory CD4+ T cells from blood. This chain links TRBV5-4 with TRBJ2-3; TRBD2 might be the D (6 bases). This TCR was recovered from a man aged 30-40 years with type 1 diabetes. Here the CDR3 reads CASSTGGAPDTQYF. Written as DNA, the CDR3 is TGTGCCAGCAGCACCGGGGGTGCTCCGGATACGCAGTATTTT.